The sequence of this T cell receptor (beta chain) was determined in a study of cytotoxic CD8 clonotypes in ibrutinib-treated CLL. TCRdb keeps only in-frame clones here, not all; method: immunoSEQ multiplex PCR. In the table there are roughly 52,000 clones, 53% of which are singletons. The V gene lost 5 bases and the J gene lost 7 bases, with 12 bases spanning the gap. The CDR3 extends over 13 amino acids. The germline gives CDR1 KGHSH, CDR2 LQKENI. The receptor's source is a human donor with chronic lymphocytic leukemia. The sequencing here drew on PBMCs, taken after 12 months of ibrutinib treatment. This rearrangement joins TRBV18 to TRBJ2-1; the D gene could be TRBD1 or TRBD2 (5 bases each). CDR3 DNA sequence: TGTGCCAGCTCAAACCGGGGCCTTAATGAGCAGTTCTTC. This translates into CASSNRGLNEQFF. The whole variable domain, filled in from reference TRBV18 and TRBJ2-1, reads NAGVMQNPRHLVRRRGQEARLRCSPMKGHSHVYWYRQLPEEGLKFMVYLQKENIIDESGMPKERFSAEFPKEGPSILRIQQVVRGDSAAYFCASSNRGLNEQFFGPGTRLTVL.